This paragraph covers one TCR beta chain sequence. Its antigen is unknown. V shed 6 bases and J shed 2 bases, with 13 bases lying between them. In germline, CDR1 is SNHLY, CDR2 FYNNEI. The CDR3 length is 14 residues. The data were taken from a study of T cell responses to AZD1222 COVID-19 vaccine. General study findings and limits: Reports indicate that nearly half of spike-specific TCRs are directed at unmutated variant regions. Donor demographics were predominantly white British with a female majority; clonal diversity may be underestimated. Following two doses of AZD1222, Spike-specific TCR breadth and depth rose.

Generated by immunoSEQ multiplex PCR, the TCRdb table keeps only in-frame clones and is missing some. Among roughly 140,000 clones, about nine tenths were seen once, and the ten largest hold 3% to 4%. The chain carries TRBV2 and TRBJ1-2, with D perhaps TRBD1 (6 bases). The sequencing used peripheral blood, collected on day 0 of MenACWY control vaccination. The TCR sequence derives from an adult in good health. The CDR3 region is CASSDRTANYGYTF. In DNA, the CDR3 is TGTGCCAGCAGCGACCGGACAGCGAACTATGGCTACACCTTC.